The clone carrying this TCR beta chain was counted a few times. Its target is not known. The protocol was immunoSEQ multiplex PCR, while the TCRdb copy is restricted to in-frame clones and leaves out a portion. The sample holds some 100,000 clones; about nine tenths are singletons and the top ten take roughly 2.1%. CDR3 length equals 15 residues. Per the germline V gene, CDR1 is SGHRS and CDR2 is YFSETQ. Between the trimmed V and J ends, which lost 2 bases and 1 base, there was a span of 11 bases. This sample was taken from a study of OX40 agonist ivuxolimab in advanced cancers. Study-level points and caveats: Normalized expansion of T-cell clones was also low for some nonresponders. No determination was made of the antigen specificity of the expanded peripheral T cells.

The TCR sequence derives from an adult with an advanced solid tumor such as melanoma, head and neck, liver or kidney cancer. The starting material was CD4+ or CD8+ T cells sorted from blood, obtained in a trial of the OX40 agonist ivuxolimab. The rearrangement uses TRBV5-1 and TRBJ2-3; weak D call: TRBD1 (6 bases). The chain's CDR3 is CASSFTGFGTDTQYF. CDR3 sequence (DNA): TGCGCCAGCAGCTTTACAGGGTTTGGCACAGATACGCAGTATTTT. The full variable domain, its missing parts supplied by reference TRBV5-1 and TRBJ2-3, is KAGVTQTPRYLIKTRGQQVTLSCSPISGHRSVSWYQQTPGQGLQFLFEYFSETQRNKGNFPGRFSGRQFSNSRSEMNVSTLELGDSALYLCASSFTGFGTDTQYFGPGTRLTVL.